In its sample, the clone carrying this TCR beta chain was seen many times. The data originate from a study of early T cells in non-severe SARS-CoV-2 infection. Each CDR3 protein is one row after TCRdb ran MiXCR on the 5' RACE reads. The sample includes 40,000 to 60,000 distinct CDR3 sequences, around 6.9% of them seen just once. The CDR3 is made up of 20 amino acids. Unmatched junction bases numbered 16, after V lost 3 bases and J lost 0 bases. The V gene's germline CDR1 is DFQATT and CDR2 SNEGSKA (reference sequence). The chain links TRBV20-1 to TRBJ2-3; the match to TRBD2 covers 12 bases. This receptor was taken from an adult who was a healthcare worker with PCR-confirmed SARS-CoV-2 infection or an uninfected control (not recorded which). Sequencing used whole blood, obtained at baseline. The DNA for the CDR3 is TGCAGTGCTAGCCCCATGGGACTAGCGGGTGATTCGGCTAGCACAGATACGCAGTATTTT. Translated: CSASPMGLAGDSASTDTQYF.